This paragraph covers one T cell receptor beta chain sequence. The sample belongs to a study of T cell changes during pregnancy in multiple sclerosis. This CDR3 spans 14 amino acids. CDR1 and CDR2 from the germline V gene are SGHNT and YYREEE (reference sequence). Trimming removed 0 bases from V and 0 bases from J, with 7 bases in between. Libraries were prepared by immunoSEQ multiplex PCR; TCRdb keeps only in-frame clonotypes and omits some of them. The sample lists over 70,000 clones, around 93% occurring once. The receptor was isolated from a female donor with multiple sclerosis, enrolled in a pregnancy study. Specimen: peripheral blood, collected in the third trimester of pregnancy. The chain is built from TRBV5-4 and TRBJ2-7; tentatively, D is TRBD1 (6 bases). CDR3 bases: TGTGCCAGCAGCTTGGTGGACAGCTCCTACGAGCAGTACTTC. Protein sequence: CASSLVDSSYEQYF. Looking up the rest from reference TRBV5-4 and TRBJ2-7 gives the full variable domain: ETGVTQSPTHLIKTRGQQVTLRCSSQSGHNTVSWYQQALGQGPQFIFQYYREEENGRGNFPPRFSGLQFPNYSSELNVNALELDDSALYLCASSLVDSSYEQYFGPGTRLTVT.